This passage covers 16 T cell receptor beta chains from one sample sequenced in a study of blood T cells in healthy people across ages. It was with a sample-barcoded 5' primer and a J-beta primer mix that a second PCR of about 6 to 12 cycles was run. TCRdb reanalysed the 5' RACE reads using MiXCR and keeps one entry per CDR3 protein. This repertoire shows some 850,000 distinct CDR3 sequences, roughly 25% found once; its top ten account for around 2.9%. These same data were also listed under a study on T cells of mothers and their children.

The sequenced sample was blood. These receptors were collected from a boy younger than 18 in good health.

The table lists this clonotype with a few counts. This sequence joins TRBV10-3 and TRBJ2-7; 7 bases agree with TRBD2. The V and J ends lost 4 bases and 5 bases, in that order; junction bases with no gene match: 8. The CDR3 runs to 14 residues. CDR1 and CDR2 (germline): ENHRY, SYGVKD. The CDR3 loop reads CAISGPGGTDEQYF. DNA for the CDR3: TGTGCCATCAGTGGACCGGGGGGAACGGACGAGCAGTACTTC.

In this sample, this clonotype turned up a few times. The CDR3 does not end in the conserved phenylalanine or tryptophan, so this is likely a read error. The chain recombines TRBV29-1 with TRBJ1-4, with TRBD1 as a possible D gene (5 bases). Germline V CDR1 and CDR2: SQVTM, ANQGSEA. This CDR3 spans 14 amino acids. Trimming stripped 1 base from V and 4 bases from J, with 10 bases between. CDR3 sequence: CSVEGRGLNEKLFS. The DNA for the CDR3 is TGCAGCGTTGAAGGTCGGGGACTTAATGAAAAACTGTTTTCT.

This chain joins TRBV5-1 and TRBJ2-3; TRBD1 aligns across 10 bases. The CDR3 sequence is 16 residues long. Germline CDR1 reads SGHRS; CDR2 reads YFSETQ. Trimming took 0 bases from V and 4 from J; bases not matched to a gene: 5. The CDR3 here is CASSLAATGGADTQYF. The CDR3 DNA sequence: TGCGCCAGCAGCTTGGCCGCGACAGGGGGCGCAGATACGCAGTATTTT.

In its sample, this clonotype was seen a few times. V and J are TRBV13 and TRBJ2-3; 10 bases line up with TRBD2. The germline V gene has CDR1 PRHDT and CDR2 FYEKMQ (reference sequence). This CDR3 spans 17 amino acids. With 5 bases clipped from V and 4 bases from J, the junction kept 12 bases outside the gene matches. The CDR3 sequence: CASSPRRAGGRADTQYF. In nucleotides, the CDR3 is TGTGCCAGCAGCCCTCGAAGAGCGGGGGGGCGGGCAGATACGCAGTATTTT.

This clonotype showed up many times. The genes are TRBV20-1 and TRBJ1-1, with a weak D call TRBD1 (5 bases). The ends were cut back, 3 bases at V and 1 base at J, with 15 bases in the middle. Germline CDR1 DFQATT, CDR2 SNEGSKA (reference sequence). The CDR3 loop spans 15 amino acids. CDR3 amino acids: CSASRPGLGNTEAFF. The CDR3 DNA follows: TGCAGTGCTAGTCGACCGGGACTGGGGAACACTGAAGCTTTCTTT.

This clonotype was detected a few times. V is TRBV4-1 and J is TRBJ2-7; 13 nucleotides match TRBD2. This CDR3 spans 17 amino acids. Losses at the gene ends were 1 base for V and 5 bases for J; bases not matched to a gene: 8. Germline CDR1 MGHRA, CDR2 YSYEKL. The CDR3 here is CASSQGILAGGPHEQYF. CDR3 coding DNA: TGCGCCAGCAGCCAAGGCATACTAGCGGGGGGGCCCCACGAGCAGTACTTC.

The V call is TRBV2, the J call TRBJ2-5; 9 nucleotides align to TRBD2. Per germline, CDR1 SNHLY and CDR2 FYNNEI. This CDR3 contains 16 residues. Trimming took 2 bases from V and 4 from J; bases not matched to a gene: 8. The CDR3 sequence: CASSERLSGGPETQYF. CDR3 nucleotides: TGTGCCAGCAGTGAAAGGTTGAGCGGGGGGCCAGAGACCCAGTACTTC.

CDR3 amino acids: CASSHPLDRGRGVGQPQHF. In DNA, the CDR3 is TGTGCCAGCAGTCATCCCCTCGACCGTGGCAGAGGAGTAGGTCAGCCCCAGCATTTT. The chain employs TRBV28 and TRBJ1-5; D unclear. V lost 5 bases and J 6 bases, leaving 29 bases between the germline ends. Germline V gene lookup returns CDR1 MDHEN and CDR2 SYDVKM. The CDR3 covers 19 residues.

The chain recombines TRBV18 with TRBJ2-7; TRBD1 agrees at 11 bases. The CDR3 runs 15 residues. Per germline, CDR1 KGHSH and CDR2 LQKENI. With 6 bases clipped from V and 3 bases from J, the junction kept 7 bases outside the gene matches. DNA of the CDR3: TGTGCCAGCTCCGGTTTTGGGACAGGGGGCTACGAGCAGTACTTC. It codes for CASSGFGTGGYEQYF. The full variable domain, with the rest looked up from reference TRBV18 and TRBJ2-7, is NAGVMQNPRHLVRRRGQEARLRCSPMKGHSHVYWYRQLPEEGLKFMVYLQKENIIDESGMPKERFSAEFPKEGPSILRIQQVVRGDSAAYFCASSGFGTGGYEQYFGPGTRLTVT.

This clonotype turned up a few times. V and J are TRBV7-6 and TRBJ2-7; 12 positions agree with TRBD1. Per germline, CDR1 SGHVS and CDR2 FNYEAQ. V trimming: 1 base; J trimming: 6 bases; junction bases outside the gene matches: 4. The length of the CDR3 is 15 residues. The CDR3 coding sequence is TGTGCCAGCAGCTTAGTCGGGACAGGGGGCGGCGAGCAGTACTTC. Translated, it gives CASSLVGTGGGEQYF.

The chain uses TRBV9 and TRBJ2-7, with D tentatively TRBD1 (6 bases). Germline V gives CDR1 SGDLS, CDR2 YYNGEE. Trimming left V 0 bases short and J 2 bases short, with 12 bases between. CDR3 length: 15 residues. Here the CDR3 DNA reads TGTGCCAGCAGCGTAGGTACAGGGCGGACCTACGAGCAGTACTTC. Its translation: CASSVGTGRTYEQYF.

The rearrangement uses TRBV2 and TRBJ1-2; a weak D match, TRBD1 (5 bases). There are 13 residues in the CDR3. The germline V gene has CDR1 SNHLY and CDR2 FYNNEI. V was cut by 1 base and J by 6 bases, with 9 bases left in between. CDR3 residues: CASSEGRRDGYTF. In nucleotides, the CDR3 is TGTGCCAGCAGTGAAGGGCGCAGGGATGGCTACACCTTC.

With regard to this clonotype: Because the CDR3 is missing its conserved closing phenylalanine or tryptophan, this is likely a read error. The limits of the CDR3 on the DNA are not certain, so only TCRdb's listed CDR3 is given. This rearrangement joins TRBV2 to TRBJ2-5; the D call of TRBD1 is as the table states it, not checked on the DNA. Germline assignment: CDR1 SNHLY and CDR2 FYNNEI. The CDR3 region is 11 residues in length, termini included. The CDR3 loop reads CASSGNLTQGL.

This clonotype was seen a handful of times. The chain is built from TRBV10-3 and TRBJ2-5; TRBD1 matches 7 bases. The CDR3 is 15 amino acids. After removal of 4 bases from V and 1 base from J, the junction contained 6 bases not matched to a gene. Germline V lookup: CDR1 ENHRY, CDR2 SYGVKD. The CDR3 loop reads CAISGRRDSQETQYF. The CDR3 bases are TGTGCCATCAGTGGGAGACGGGACAGCCAAGAGACCCAGTACTTC.

This clonotype was found a few times. The chain uses TRBV19 and TRBJ1-2, with 9 bases fitting TRBD1. CDR3 size: 13 residues. Unmatched junction bases numbered 3, after V lost 4 bases and J lost 6 bases. Germline assignment: CDR1 LNHDA and CDR2 SQIVND (reference sequence). The CDR3, as DNA: TGTGCCAGTAGTAGGACAGGGGAGGATGGCTACACCTTC. Translation gives CASSRTGEDGYTF.

This sequence joins TRBV5-1 and TRBJ1-4, with D perhaps TRBD1 (5 bases). Trimming shortened V by 4 bases and J by 2 bases, and 12 bases separated the two germline ends. Germline loops: CDR1 SGHRS, CDR2 YFSETQ. This CDR3 contains 15 residues. This CDR3 reads CASSGAGTTNEKLFF. CDR3 in DNA: TGCGCCAGCAGCGGAGCAGGGACGACTAATGAAAAACTGTTTTTT.